The TCR beta chain under discussion was sequenced for a study of human T cells and chemical hapten exposure. There are 16 residues in the CDR3. Per the germline V gene, CDR1 is MDHEN and CDR2 is SYDVKM. V lost 6 bases, J lost 8 bases, and 14 bases stayed unmatched. TCRdb recomputed calls from the RACE reads with MiXCR, one row per CDR3 protein. Of around 380,000 distinct CDR3 sequences in the sample, around 5.5% were seen once. Indicated time point: pre-sensitization, week 0. As for treatment: therapeutic diphenylcyclopropenone sensitization with weekly scalp DPC. Non-pregnant alopecia patients aged 18 to 70, suitable for DPC therapy.

The clonotype was recovered from a young woman with alopecia areata. Some clones in this sample may be carry-over from other donors' samples. The chain uses TRBV28 and TRBJ2-1, with TRBD2 matching over 9 bases. The sample here was whole blood, taken in connection with sensitization to the hapten diphenylcyclopropenone (DPC). The CDR3 sequence: CASSPGLAARRHEQFF. Here the CDR3 DNA reads TGTGCCAGCAGCCCGGGACTAGCCGCCCGTCGGCATGAGCAGTTCTTC.